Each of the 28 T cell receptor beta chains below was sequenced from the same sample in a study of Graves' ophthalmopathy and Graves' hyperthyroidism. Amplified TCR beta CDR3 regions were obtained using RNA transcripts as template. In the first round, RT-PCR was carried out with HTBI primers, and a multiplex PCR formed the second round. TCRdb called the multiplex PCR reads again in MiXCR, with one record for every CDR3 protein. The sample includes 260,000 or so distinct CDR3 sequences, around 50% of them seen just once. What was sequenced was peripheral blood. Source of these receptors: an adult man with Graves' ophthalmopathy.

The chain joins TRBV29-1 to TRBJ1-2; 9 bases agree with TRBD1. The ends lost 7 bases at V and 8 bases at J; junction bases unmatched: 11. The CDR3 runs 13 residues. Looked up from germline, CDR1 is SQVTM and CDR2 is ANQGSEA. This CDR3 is CSAEGDRAGGYTF. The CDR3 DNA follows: TGCAGCGCCGAAGGGGACAGGGCGGGCGGCTACACCTTC. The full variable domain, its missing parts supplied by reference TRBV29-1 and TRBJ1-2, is SAVISQKPSRDICQRGTSLTIQCQVDSQVTMMFWYRQQPGQSLTLIATANQGSEATYESGFVIDKFPISRPNLTFSTLTVSNMSPEDSSIYLCSAEGDRAGGYTFGSGTRLTVV.

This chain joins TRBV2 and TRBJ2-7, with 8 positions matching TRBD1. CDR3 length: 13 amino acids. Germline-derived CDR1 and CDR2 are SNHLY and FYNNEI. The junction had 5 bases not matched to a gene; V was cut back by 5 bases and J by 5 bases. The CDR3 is CASSSGTGDEQYF. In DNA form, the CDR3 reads TGTGCCAGCAGTTCGGGGACAGGCGACGAGCAGTACTTC.

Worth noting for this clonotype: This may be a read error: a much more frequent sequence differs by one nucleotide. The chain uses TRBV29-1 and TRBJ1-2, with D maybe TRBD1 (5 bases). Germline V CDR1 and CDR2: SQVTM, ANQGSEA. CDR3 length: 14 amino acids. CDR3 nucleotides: TGCAGCGTTGAAGCCTCGGGGCGGTACTATGGCTGCACCTTC. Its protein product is CSVEASGRYYGCTF.

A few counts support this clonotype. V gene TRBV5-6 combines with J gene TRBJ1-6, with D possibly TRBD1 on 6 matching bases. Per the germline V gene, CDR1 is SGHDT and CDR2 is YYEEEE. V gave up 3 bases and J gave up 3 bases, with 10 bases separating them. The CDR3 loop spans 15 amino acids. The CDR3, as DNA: TGTGCCAGCAGCTCGAGGGGGATCTATAATTCACCCCTCCACTTT. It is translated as CASSSRGIYNSPLHF.

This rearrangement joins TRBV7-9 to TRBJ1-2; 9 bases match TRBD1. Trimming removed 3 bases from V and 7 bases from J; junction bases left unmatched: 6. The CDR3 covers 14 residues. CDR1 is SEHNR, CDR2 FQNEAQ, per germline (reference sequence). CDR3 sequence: CASSFRDRDVGYTF. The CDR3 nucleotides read TGTGCCAGCAGCTTCCGGGACAGGGACGTTGGCTACACCTTC. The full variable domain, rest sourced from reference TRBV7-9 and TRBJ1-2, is DTGVSQNPRHKITKRGQNVTFRCDPISEHNRLYWYRQTLGQGPEFLTYFQNEAQLEKSRLLSDRFSAERPKGSFSTLEIQRTEQGDSAMYLCASSFRDRDVGYTFGSGTRLTVV.

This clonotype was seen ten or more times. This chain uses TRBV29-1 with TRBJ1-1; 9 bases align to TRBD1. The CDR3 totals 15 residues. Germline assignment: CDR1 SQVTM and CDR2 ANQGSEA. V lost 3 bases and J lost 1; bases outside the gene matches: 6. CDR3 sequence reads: CSVERDRARNTEAFF. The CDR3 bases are TGCAGCGTTGAGAGGGACAGGGCAAGGAACACTGAAGCTTTCTTT.

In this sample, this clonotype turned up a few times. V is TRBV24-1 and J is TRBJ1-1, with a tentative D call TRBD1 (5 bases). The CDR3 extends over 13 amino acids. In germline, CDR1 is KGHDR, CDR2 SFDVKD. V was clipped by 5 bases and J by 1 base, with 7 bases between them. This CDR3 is CATSGQWNTEAFF. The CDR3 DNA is TGTGCCACCAGTGGACAGTGGAACACTGAAGCTTTCTTT.

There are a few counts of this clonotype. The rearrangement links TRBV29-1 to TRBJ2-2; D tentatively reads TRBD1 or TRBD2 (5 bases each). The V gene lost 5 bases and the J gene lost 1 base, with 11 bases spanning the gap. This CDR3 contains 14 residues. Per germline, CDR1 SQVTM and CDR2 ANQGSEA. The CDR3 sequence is CSVTGTENTGELFF. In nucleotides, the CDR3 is TGCAGCGTTACCGGGACGGAGAACACCGGGGAGCTGTTTTTT.

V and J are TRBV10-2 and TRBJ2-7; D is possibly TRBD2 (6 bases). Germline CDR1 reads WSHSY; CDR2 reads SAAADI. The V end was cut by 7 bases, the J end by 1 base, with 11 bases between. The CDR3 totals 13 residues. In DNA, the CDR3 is TGCGCCAGCAACGGGGGTGGATCCTACGAGCAGTACTTC. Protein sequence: CASNGGGSYEQYF.

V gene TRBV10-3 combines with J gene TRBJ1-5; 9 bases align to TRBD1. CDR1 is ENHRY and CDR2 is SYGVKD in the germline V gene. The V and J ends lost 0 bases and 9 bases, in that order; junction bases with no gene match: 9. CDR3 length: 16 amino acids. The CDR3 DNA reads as TGTGCCATCAGTGAGTCGGACAGGGGTGTGGATCGGCCCCAGCATTTT. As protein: CAISESDRGVDRPQHF.

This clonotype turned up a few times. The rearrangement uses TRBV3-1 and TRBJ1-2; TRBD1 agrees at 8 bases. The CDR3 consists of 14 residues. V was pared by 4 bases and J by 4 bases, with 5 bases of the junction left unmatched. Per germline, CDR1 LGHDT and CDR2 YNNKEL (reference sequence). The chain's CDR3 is CASSRPGQAYGYTF. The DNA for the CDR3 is TGTGCCAGCAGCCGACCGGGACAGGCCTATGGCTACACCTTC.

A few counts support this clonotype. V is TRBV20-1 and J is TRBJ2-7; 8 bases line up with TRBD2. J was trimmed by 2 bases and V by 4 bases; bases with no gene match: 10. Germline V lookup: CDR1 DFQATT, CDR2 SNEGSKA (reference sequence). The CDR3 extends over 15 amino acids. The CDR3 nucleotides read TGCAGTGCTAAGATCCCCCCGGGACTAGCCTACGAGCAGTACTTC. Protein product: CSAKIPPGLAYEQYF.

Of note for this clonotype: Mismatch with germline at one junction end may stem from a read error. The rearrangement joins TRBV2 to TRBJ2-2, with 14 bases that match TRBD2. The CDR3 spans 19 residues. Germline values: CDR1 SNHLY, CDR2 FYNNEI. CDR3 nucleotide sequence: TGTGCCACCAGTGATGGACCGGGACTAGCGGGGGTGAACACCGGGGAGCTGTTTTTT. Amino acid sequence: CATSDGPGLAGVNTGELFF.

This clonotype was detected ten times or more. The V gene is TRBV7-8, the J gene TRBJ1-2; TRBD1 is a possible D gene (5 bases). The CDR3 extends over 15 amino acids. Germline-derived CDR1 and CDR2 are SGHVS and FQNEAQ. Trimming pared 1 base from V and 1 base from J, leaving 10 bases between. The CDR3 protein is CASSLVPQVNYGYTF. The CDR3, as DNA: TGTGCCAGCAGCTTAGTCCCACAGGTTAACTATGGCTACACCTTC.

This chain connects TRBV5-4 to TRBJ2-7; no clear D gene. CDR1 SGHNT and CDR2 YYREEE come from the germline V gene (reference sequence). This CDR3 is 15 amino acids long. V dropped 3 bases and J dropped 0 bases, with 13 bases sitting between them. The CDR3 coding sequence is TGTGCCAGCAGCTCTCCCGACGGGTACTCCTACGAGCAGTACTTC. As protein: CASSSPDGYSYEQYF.

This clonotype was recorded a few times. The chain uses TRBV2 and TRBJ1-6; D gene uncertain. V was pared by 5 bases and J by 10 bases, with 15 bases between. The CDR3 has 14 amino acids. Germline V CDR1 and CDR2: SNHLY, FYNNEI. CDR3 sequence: CASSRTADRSPLHF. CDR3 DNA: TGTGCCAGCAGTCGGACGGCGGATCGCTCACCCCTCCACTTT. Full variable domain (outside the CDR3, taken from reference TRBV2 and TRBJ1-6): EPEVTQTPSHQVTQMGQEVILRCVPISNHLYFYWYRQILGQKVEFLVSFYNNEISEKSEIFDDQFSVERPDGSNFTLKIRSTKLEDSAMYFCASSRTADRSPLHFGNGTRLTVT.

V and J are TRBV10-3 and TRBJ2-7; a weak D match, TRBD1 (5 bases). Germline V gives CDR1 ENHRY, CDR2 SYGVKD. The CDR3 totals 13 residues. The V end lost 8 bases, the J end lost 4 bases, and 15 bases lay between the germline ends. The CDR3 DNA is TGTGCCATCCAGGGCCTAGATGGGTACGAGCAGTACTTC. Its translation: CAIQGLDGYEQYF.

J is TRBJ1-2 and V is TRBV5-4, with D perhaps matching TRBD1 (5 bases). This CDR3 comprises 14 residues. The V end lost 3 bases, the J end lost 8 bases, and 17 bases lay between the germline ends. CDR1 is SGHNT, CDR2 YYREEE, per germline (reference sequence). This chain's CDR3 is CASSYPAGTAGYTF. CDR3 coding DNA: TGTGCCAGCAGCTACCCTGCAGGGACTGCGGGCTACACCTTC.

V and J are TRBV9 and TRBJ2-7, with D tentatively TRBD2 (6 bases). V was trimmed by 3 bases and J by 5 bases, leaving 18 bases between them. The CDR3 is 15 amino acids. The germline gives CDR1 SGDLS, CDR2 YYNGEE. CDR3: CASSEGRSGSDEQYF. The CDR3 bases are TGTGCCAGCAGCGAGGGGCGTAGCGGTTCCGACGAGCAGTACTTC. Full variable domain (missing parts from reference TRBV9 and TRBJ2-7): DSGVTQTPKHLITATGQRVTLRCSPRSGDLSVYWYQQSLDQGLQFLIQYYNGEERAKGNILERFSAQQFPDLHSELNLSSLELGDSALYFCASSEGRSGSDEQYFGPGTRLTVT.

In DNA form, the CDR3 reads TGTGCCAGCAGTCCCGAGGGGTTCACTGAAGCTTTCTTT. The encoded protein is CASSPEGFTEAFF. The chain is built from TRBV12-3 or TRBV12-4 and TRBJ1-1, with D possibly TRBD1 on 5 matching bases. This CDR3 contains 13 residues. The V end was cut by 5 bases, the J end by 4 bases, with 11 bases between.

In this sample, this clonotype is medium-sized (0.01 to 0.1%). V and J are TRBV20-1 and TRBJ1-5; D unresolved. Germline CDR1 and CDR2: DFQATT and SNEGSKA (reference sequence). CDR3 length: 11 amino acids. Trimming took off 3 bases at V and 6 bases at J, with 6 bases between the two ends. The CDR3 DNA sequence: TGCAGTGCTAGTGAGGGTCAGCCCCAGCATTTT. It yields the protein CSASEGQPQHF.

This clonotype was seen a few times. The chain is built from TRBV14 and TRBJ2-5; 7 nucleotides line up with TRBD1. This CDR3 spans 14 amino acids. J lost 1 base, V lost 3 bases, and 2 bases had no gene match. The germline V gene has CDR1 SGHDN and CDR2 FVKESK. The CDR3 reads CASSQPGGQETQYF. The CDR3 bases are TGTGCCAGCAGCCAGCCAGGGGGCCAAGAGACCCAGTACTTC.

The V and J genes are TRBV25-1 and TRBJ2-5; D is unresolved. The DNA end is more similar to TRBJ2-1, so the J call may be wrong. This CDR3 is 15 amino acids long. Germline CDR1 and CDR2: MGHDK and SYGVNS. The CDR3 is CASSEGGWSYNEQFF. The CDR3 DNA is TGTGCCAGCAGTGAAGGTGGGTGGTCCTACAATGAGCAGTTCTTC.

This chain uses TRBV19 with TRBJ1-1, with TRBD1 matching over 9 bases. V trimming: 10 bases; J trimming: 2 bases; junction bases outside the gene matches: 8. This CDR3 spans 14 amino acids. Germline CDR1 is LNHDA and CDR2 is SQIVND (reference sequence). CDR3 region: CATHRTGANTEAFF. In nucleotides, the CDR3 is TGTGCCACCCACAGGACAGGGGCTAACACTGAAGCTTTCTTT.

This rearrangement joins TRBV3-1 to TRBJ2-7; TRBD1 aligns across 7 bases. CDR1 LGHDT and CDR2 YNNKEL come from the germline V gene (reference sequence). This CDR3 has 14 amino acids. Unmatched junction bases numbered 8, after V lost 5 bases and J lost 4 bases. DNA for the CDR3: TGTGCCAGCAGCGGTACGACAGGGTCGTACGAGCAGTACTTC. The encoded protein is CASSGTTGSYEQYF.

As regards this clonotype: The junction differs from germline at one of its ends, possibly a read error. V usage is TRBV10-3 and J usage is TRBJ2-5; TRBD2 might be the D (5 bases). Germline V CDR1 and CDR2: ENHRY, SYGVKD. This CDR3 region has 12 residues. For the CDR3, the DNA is TGTGCCAGCAGTATCGGGATAGAGACCCAGTACTTC. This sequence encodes CASSIGIETQYF.

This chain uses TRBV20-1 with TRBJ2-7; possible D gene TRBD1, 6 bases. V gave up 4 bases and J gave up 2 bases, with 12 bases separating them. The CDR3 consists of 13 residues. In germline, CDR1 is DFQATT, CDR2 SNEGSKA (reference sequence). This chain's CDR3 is CSATDRDPYEQYF. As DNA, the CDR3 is TGCAGTGCTACGGACAGAGACCCCTACGAGCAGTACTTC.

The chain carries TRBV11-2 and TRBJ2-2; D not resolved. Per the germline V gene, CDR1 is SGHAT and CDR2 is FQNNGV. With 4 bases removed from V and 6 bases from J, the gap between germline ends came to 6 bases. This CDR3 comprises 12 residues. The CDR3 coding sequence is TGTGCCAGCAGCTCTTTGGCCGGGGAGCTGTTTTTT. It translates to CASSSLAGELFF. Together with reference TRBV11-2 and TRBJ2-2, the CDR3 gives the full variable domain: EAGVAQSPRYKIIEKRQSVAFWCNPISGHATLYWYQQILGQGPKLLIQFQNNGVVDDSQLPKDRFSAERLKGVDSTLKIQPAKLEDSAVYLCASSSLAGELFFGEGSRLTVL.